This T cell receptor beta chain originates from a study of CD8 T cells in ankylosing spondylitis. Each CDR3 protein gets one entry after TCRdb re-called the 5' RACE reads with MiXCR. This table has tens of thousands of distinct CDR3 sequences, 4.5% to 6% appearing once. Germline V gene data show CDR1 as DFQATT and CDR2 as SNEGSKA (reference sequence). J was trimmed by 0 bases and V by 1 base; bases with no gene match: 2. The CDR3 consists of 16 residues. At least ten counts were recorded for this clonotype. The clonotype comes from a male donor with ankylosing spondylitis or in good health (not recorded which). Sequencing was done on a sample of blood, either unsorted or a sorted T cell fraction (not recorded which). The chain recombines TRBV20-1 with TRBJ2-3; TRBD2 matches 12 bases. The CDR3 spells CSARGGLAGSTDTQYF. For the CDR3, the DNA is TGCAGTGCTAGAGGGGGACTAGCGGGTAGCACAGATACGCAGTATTTT.